These 18 T cell receptor beta chains were sequenced from one sample in a study of T cells after yellow fever vaccination (dated by TCRdb to the late 2010s). The library was generated by 5' RACE. TCRdb records Illumina HiSeq 2500 as the sequencer. TCRdb took the public reads, trimmed them with fastp at Q25, ran MiXCR for clone calling and kept in-frame beta chains. One record per CDR3 amino acid sequence lists the most common genes and DNA. Recorded for this sample are about 69,000 distinct CDR3 sequences; approximately 5% of them occurred a single time. The ten largest clones take up about 2% of the sample. The label giving this sample's treatment or condition can be read as: live attenuated yellow fever vaccine strain. The sample here was CD4+ T cells sorted from PBMCs, taken around 15 days after the first yellow fever vaccination. These receptors were collected from a man between 18 and 29 years old who received the YFV17D yellow fever vaccine.

In this sample, this clonotype turned up many times. V is TRBV7-9 and J is TRBJ2-1; perhaps TRBD1 as D (6 bases). The germline CDR1 and CDR2 sequences are SEHNR and FQNEAQ (reference sequence). This CDR3 contains 15 residues. The V end was cut by 1 base, the J end by 7 bases, with 14 bases between. The CDR3 sequence is CASSLEYRVGNEQFF. The CDR3 nucleotides are TGTGCCAGCAGCTTAGAGTACAGGGTCGGTAATGAGCAGTTCTTC.

Ten or more counts support this clonotype. V is TRBV7-9 and J is TRBJ2-2, with D perhaps TRBD1 or TRBD2 (5 bases each). This CDR3 region has 17 residues. CDR1 SEHNR and CDR2 FQNEAQ come from the germline V gene (reference sequence). Trimming cost V 4 bases and J 1 base, with 16 bases left between them. Written as DNA, the CDR3 is TGTGCCAGCAGCTCAAGGGGTGTCGGGGTGAACACCGGGGAGCTGTTTTTT. It yields the protein CASSSRGVGVNTGELFF.

This clonotype appeared many times. The rearrangement uses TRBV12-3 or TRBV12-4 and TRBJ2-2, with D unresolved. The V gene lost 1 base and the J gene lost 1 base, with 10 bases spanning the gap. The CDR3 contains 16 residues. The CDR3 DNA reads as TGTGCCAGCAGTTTAGGGGAAGGGCAGAACACCGGGGAGCTGTTTTTT. It codes for CASSLGEGQNTGELFF.

This clonotype was seen at least ten times. The chain employs TRBV20-1 and TRBJ2-3, with 9 bases identical to TRBD2. Unmatched junction bases numbered 2, after V lost 6 bases and J lost 1 base. Germline V gene data show CDR1 as DFQATT and CDR2 as SNEGSKA (reference sequence). CDR3 size: 13 residues. The CDR3 sequence: CSARTSGTDTQYF. The CDR3 region has the DNA TGCAGTGCCCGGACTAGCGGCACAGATACGCAGTATTTT.

This clonotype was recorded many times. The chain joins TRBV5-1 to TRBJ1-1; D might be TRBD1 (5 bases). The V end was cut by 5 bases, the J end by 5 bases, with 13 bases between. Germline CDR1 SGHRS, CDR2 YFSETQ. The CDR3 runs to 13 residues. In DNA form, the CDR3 reads TGCGCCAGCAGACCGATAGGGGAGACTGAAGCTTTCTTT. Protein: CASRPIGETEAFF.

This clonotype was recorded at least ten times. The gene calls are TRBV30 and TRBJ1-1, with 7 bases that match TRBD1. Trimming cost V 4 bases and J 3 bases; bases outside gene matches: 11. CDR1 is GTSNPN, CDR2 SVGIG, per germline (reference sequence). The CDR3 is 15 amino acids. Written as DNA, the CDR3 is TGTGCCTGGATCTTCTCGACAGGGTTGGACACTGAAGCTTTCTTT. As protein: CAWIFSTGLDTEAFF. Complete variable domain (other parts from reference TRBV30 and TRBJ1-1): SQTIHQWPATLVQPVGSPLSLECTVEGTSNPNLYWYRQAAGRGLQLLFYSVGIGQISSEVPQNLSASRPQDRQFILSSKKLLLSDSGFYLCAWIFSTGLDTEAFFGQGTRLTVV.

Turning to this clonotype: Being one base from a much bigger clone, this may be a read error. The V and J genes are TRBV5-1 and TRBJ2-3; 9 bases are a match to TRBD2. The germline CDR1 and CDR2 sequences are SGHRS and YFSETQ. The CDR3 loop spans 14 amino acids. The CDR3 here is CASRLAGPTDTQCF. In nucleotides, the CDR3 is TGCGCCAGCAGGCTAGCGGGGCCCACAGATACGCAGTGTTTT.

This clonotype was recorded at least ten times. The V and J genes are TRBV12-3 or TRBV12-4 and TRBJ2-7, with 8 nucleotides matching TRBD2. V shed 3 bases and J 2 bases; nucleotides not matched to a gene: 3. The CDR3 is made up of 14 amino acids. This CDR3 is CASSFSGGAYEQYF. In DNA, the CDR3 is TGTGCCAGCAGTTTTTCCGGGGGGGCCTACGAGCAGTACTTC.

This clonotype occurred many times. The chain uses TRBV9 and TRBJ1-2; D is undetermined. This CDR3 has 15 residues. Per germline, CDR1 SGDLS and CDR2 YYNGEE. V was clipped by 0 bases and J by 7 bases, with 16 bases between them. The chain's CDR3 is CASSVDFNSPGGYTF. CDR3 nucleotide sequence: TGTGCCAGCAGCGTAGACTTTAACAGTCCTGGTGGCTACACCTTC. The variable domain in full, with the rest retrieved from reference TRBV9 and TRBJ1-2, is DSGVTQTPKHLITATGQRVTLRCSPRSGDLSVYWYQQSLDQGLQFLIQYYNGEERAKGNILERFSAQQFPDLHSELNLSSLELGDSALYFCASSVDFNSPGGYTFGSGTRLTVV.

In its sample, this clonotype was seen many times. V is TRBV20-1 and J is TRBJ1-1; TRBD1 might be the D (6 bases). Between the trimmed V and J ends, which lost 6 bases and 0 bases, there was a span of 11 bases. Germline loops: CDR1 DFQATT, CDR2 SNEGSKA (reference sequence). This CDR3 has 13 residues. Here the CDR3 DNA reads TGCAGTGCGCAGGACAGTTTGAACACTGAAGCTTTCTTT. Its translation: CSAQDSLNTEAFF.

This clonotype has ten or more counts. This rearrangement joins TRBV3-1 to TRBJ2-7, with TRBD1 matching over 8 bases. Germline assignment: CDR1 LGHDT and CDR2 YNNKEL (reference sequence). The CDR3 has 15 residues. V lost 0 bases to trimming and J lost 7 bases; unmatched junction nucleotides: 8. DNA of the CDR3: TGTGCCAGCAGCCAAGATAAGACAGGGGCTCAAGAGCAGTACTTC. Protein: CASSQDKTGAQEQYF.

In this sample, this clonotype turned up many times. The chain uses TRBV5-1 and TRBJ2-3; D is undetermined. Germline CDR1 reads SGHRS; CDR2 reads YFSETQ. The germline V and J ends were trimmed by 6 bases and 1 base, with 18 bases remaining between them. This CDR3 spans 16 amino acids. The CDR3 nucleotides read TGCGCCAGCACCACGACCGGCCCGAAAGGCACAGATACGCAGTATTTT. Translation gives CASTTTGPKGTDTQYF.

Many counts were recorded for this clonotype. The chain joins TRBV5-1 to TRBJ1-6; tentative D call: TRBD1 (6 bases). Germline V gene data show CDR1 as SGHRS and CDR2 as YFSETQ. The CDR3 is 15 residues long. The V and J ends lost 0 bases and 8 bases respectively, with 12 bases between them. CDR3 bases: TGCGCCAGCAGCTTGGAGCAGGGGCCCTATTCACCCCTCCACTTT. This codes for CASSLEQGPYSPLHF.

In its sample, this clonotype was seen a few times. CDR3 nucleotide sequence: TGTGCCAGCAGTGAGGAACAGGCGGGAAACACTGAAGCTTTCTTT. This encodes CASSEEQAGNTEAFF. J is TRBJ1-1 and V is TRBV2; D might be TRBD1 (5 bases). In germline, CDR1 is SNHLY, CDR2 FYNNEI. V lost 3 bases and J 2 bases, leaving 13 bases between the germline ends. This CDR3 is 15 amino acids long.

Comments on this clonotype: Just one base apart from a much larger clone, this may be a read error. The chain recombines TRBV4-3 with TRBJ2-2; unclear D gene. The CDR3 length is 15 residues. Germline values: CDR1 LGHNA, CDR2 YSLEER. Trimming stripped 7 bases from V and 4 bases from J, with 16 bases between. CDR3 coding DNA: TGCGCCAGCACGGTGGCCGCGGCGACCACCGGGGAGCTGTTTTTT. Translated, it gives CASTVAAATTGELFF.

This clonotype was counted ten times or more. The V call is TRBV24-1, the J call TRBJ1-5, with D tentatively TRBD1 (6 bases). Deletions cut 2 bases from V and 5 bases from J, with 12 bases between. Germline V gene sequence: CDR1 KGHDR, CDR2 SFDVKD. CDR3 length equals 15 residues. This chain's CDR3 is CATSDSTGWDQPQHF. The CDR3, as DNA: TGTGCCACCAGTGATTCTACAGGGTGGGATCAGCCCCAGCATTTT.

This clonotype was seen at least ten times. The genes are TRBV7-9 and TRBJ1-1, with TRBD1 matching over 7 bases. The germline gives CDR1 SEHNR, CDR2 FQNEAQ (reference sequence). Trimming took 2 bases from V and 13 from J; bases not matched to a gene: 7. There are 12 residues in the CDR3. CDR3 sequence (DNA): TGTGCCAGCAGCTTACCTGGACAGGTAAATTTCTTT. It translates to CASSLPGQVNFF.

This clonotype was seen at least ten times. The chain is built from TRBV20-1 and TRBJ2-1; the D is unclear. Trimming stripped 6 bases from V and 8 bases from J, with 14 bases between. CDR3 length: 12 residues. CDR1 and CDR2 from the germline V gene are DFQATT and SNEGSKA (reference sequence). The CDR3 DNA follows: TGCAGTGCAATCAAGGCCGAACATGAGCAGTTCTTC. It is translated as CSAIKAEHEQFF.